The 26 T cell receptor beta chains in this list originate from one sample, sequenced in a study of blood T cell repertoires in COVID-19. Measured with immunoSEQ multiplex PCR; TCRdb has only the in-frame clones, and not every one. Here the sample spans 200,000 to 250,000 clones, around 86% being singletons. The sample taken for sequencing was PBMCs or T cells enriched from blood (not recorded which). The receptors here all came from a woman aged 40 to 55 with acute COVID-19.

The CDR3 nucleotides are TGTGCCAGCAGCCCCCGAGTGGGACTAGCGGGGGGGTTCGGCACAGATACGCAGTATTTT. This encodes CASSPRVGLAGGFGTDTQYF. V usage is TRBV9 and J usage is TRBJ2-3, with 16 bases lining up with TRBD2. Germline V gene sequence: CDR1 SGDLS, CDR2 YYNGEE. CDR3 length: 20 residues. V was clipped by 4 bases and J by 1 base; unmatched bases: 12.

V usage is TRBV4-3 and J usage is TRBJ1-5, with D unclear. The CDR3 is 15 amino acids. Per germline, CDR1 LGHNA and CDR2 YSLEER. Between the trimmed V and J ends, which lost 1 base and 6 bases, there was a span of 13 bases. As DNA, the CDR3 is TGCGCCAGCAGCCAAGGTGTAGCAGTTCGTCAGCCCCAGCATTTT. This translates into CASSQGVAVRQPQHF.

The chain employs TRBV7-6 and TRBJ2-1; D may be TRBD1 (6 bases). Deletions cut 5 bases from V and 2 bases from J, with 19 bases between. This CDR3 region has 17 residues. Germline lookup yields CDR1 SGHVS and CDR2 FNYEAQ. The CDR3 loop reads CASSPKRDKLTYNEQFF. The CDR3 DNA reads TGTGCCAGCAGCCCAAAAAGGGACAAACTTACCTACAATGAGCAGTTCTTC.

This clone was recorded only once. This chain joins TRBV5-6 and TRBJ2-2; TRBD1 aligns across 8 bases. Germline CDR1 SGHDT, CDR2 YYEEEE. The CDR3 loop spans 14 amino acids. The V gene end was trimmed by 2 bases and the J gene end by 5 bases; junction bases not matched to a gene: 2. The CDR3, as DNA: TGTGCCAGCAGCTTCTACAGGGGGACCGGGGAGCTGTTTTTT. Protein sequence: CASSFYRGTGELFF.

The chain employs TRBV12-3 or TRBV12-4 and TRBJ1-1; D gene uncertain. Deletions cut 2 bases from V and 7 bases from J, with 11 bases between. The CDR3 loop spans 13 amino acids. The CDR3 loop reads CASSLNFGLEAFF. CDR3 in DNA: TGTGCCAGCAGTTTAAACTTTGGGCTTGAAGCTTTCTTT.

CDR3 sequence: CAWSHDDRSQHF. CDR3 in DNA: TGTGCCTGGAGCCATGATGACAGGTCCCAGCATTTT. The rearrangement joins TRBV30 to TRBJ1-5, with D perhaps matching TRBD1 (6 bases). The germline V gene has CDR1 GTSNPN and CDR2 SVGIG (reference sequence). The ends were cut back, 3 bases at V and 11 bases at J, with 14 bases in the middle. The CDR3 covers 12 residues.

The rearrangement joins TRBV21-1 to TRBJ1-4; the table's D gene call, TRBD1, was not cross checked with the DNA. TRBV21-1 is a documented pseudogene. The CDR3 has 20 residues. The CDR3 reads CASSQRVLEDRRYFNEKLFF. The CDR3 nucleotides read TGTGCCAGCAGCCAAAGGGTATTGGAGGACAGGAGATATTTTAATGAAAAACTGTTTTTT.

The CDR3 sequence: CASRPRGGGTEAFF. For the CDR3, the DNA is TGTGCCAGCAGGCCAAGAGGGGGGGGAACTGAAGCTTTCTTT. The V call is TRBV7-2, the J call TRBJ1-1; a weak D match, TRBD1 (6 bases). The CDR3 covers 14 residues. Per germline, CDR1 SGHTA and CDR2 FQGNSA. Trimming took off 6 bases at V and 5 bases at J, with 16 bases between the two ends.

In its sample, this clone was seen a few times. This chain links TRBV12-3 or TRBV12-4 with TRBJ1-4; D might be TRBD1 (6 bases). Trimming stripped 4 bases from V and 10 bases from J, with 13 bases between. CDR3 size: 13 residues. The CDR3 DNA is TGTGCCAGCAGTTCCACCCCACAGGGAAAACTGTTTTTT. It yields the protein CASSSTPQGKLFF.

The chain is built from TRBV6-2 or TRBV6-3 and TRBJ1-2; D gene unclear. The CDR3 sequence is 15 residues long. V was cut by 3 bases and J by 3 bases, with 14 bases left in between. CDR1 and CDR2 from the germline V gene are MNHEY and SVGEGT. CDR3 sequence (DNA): TGTGCCAGCAGTTATGATGGGAGTATGGACTATGGCTACACCTTC. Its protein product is CASSYDGSMDYGYTF.

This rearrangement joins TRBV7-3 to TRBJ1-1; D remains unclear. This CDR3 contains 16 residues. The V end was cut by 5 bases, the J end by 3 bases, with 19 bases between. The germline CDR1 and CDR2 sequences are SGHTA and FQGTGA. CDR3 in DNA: TGTGCCAGCAGCCCCTCTCGGAGCATCCAAGACACTGAAGCTTTCTTT. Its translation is CASSPSRSIQDTEAFF. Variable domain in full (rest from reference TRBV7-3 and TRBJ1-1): GAGVSQTPSNKVTEKGKYVELRCDPISGHTALYWYRQSLGQGPEFLIYFQGTGAADDSGLPNDRFFAVRPEGSVSTLKIQRTERGDSAVYLCASSPSRSIQDTEAFFGQGTRLTVV.

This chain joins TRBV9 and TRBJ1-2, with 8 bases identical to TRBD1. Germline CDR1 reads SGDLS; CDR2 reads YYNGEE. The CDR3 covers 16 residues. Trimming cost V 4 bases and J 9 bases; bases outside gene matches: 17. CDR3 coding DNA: TGTGCCAGCAGCTCAGGGGGCCCCTGGGACCCGAGTAGCTACACCTTC. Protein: CASSSGGPWDPSSYTF.

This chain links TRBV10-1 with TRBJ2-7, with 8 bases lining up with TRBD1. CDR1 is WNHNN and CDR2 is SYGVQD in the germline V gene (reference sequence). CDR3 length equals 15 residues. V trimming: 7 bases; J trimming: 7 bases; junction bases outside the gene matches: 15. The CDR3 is CASTLESRGPGEQYV. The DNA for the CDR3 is TGCGCCAGCACCCTTGAAAGCAGGGGGCCGGGGGAGCAGTACGTC.

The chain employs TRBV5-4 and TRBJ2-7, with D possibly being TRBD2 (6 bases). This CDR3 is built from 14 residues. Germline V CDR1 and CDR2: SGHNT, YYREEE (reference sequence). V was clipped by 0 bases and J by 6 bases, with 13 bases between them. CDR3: CASSLGSGRSEQYF. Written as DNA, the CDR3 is TGTGCCAGCAGCTTGGGTTCTGGGAGGAGCGAGCAGTACTTC.

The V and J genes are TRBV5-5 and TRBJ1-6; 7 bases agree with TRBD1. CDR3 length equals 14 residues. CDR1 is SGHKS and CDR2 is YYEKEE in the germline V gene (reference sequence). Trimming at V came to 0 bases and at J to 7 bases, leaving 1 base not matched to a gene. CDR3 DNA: TGTGCCAGCAGCTTGGGGGACAGAAATTCACCCCTCCACTTT. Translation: CASSLGDRNSPLHF.

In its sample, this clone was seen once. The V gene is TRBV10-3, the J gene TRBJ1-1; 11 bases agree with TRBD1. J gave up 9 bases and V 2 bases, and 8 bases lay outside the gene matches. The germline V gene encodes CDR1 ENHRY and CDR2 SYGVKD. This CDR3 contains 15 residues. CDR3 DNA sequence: TGTGCCATCAGTGAGGGGGACAGGGGGAAAGCTCAAGCTTTCTTT. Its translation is CAISEGDRGKAQAFF.

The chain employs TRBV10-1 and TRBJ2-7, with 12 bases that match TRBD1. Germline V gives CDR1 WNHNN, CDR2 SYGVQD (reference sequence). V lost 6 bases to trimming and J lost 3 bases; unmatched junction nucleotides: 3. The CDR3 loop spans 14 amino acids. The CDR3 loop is CASRGDRGRYEQYF. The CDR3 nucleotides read TGCGCCAGCAGGGGGGACAGGGGGCGCTACGAGCAGTACTTC.

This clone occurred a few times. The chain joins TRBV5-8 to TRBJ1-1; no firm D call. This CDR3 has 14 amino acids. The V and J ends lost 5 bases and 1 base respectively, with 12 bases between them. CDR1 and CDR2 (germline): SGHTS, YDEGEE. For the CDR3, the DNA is TGTGCCAGCAGAAGCGGCAGGTGGAACACTGAAGCTTTCTTT. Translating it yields CASRSGRWNTEAFF.

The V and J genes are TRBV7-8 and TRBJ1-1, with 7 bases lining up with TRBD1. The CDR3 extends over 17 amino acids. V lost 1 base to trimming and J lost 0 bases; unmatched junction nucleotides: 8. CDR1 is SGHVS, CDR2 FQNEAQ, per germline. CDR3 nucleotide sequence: TGTGCCAGCAGCTTAGTTAGTGGTGGGACAGTGAACACTGAAGCTTTCTTT. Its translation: CASSLVSGGTVNTEAFF.

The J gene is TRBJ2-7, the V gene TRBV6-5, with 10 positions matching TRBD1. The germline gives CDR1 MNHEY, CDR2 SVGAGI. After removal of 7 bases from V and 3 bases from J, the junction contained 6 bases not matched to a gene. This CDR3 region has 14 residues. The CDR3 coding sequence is TGTGCCAGCACCTGGGGACAGGGGAGCTACGAGCAGTACTTC. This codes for CASTWGQGSYEQYF.

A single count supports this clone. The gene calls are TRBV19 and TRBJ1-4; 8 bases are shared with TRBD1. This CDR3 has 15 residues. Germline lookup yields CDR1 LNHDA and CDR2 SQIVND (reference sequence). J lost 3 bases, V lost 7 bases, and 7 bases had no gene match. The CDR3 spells CASTGQGWSNEKLFF. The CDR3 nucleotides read TGTGCCAGTACCGGACAGGGTTGGTCTAATGAAAAACTGTTTTTT.

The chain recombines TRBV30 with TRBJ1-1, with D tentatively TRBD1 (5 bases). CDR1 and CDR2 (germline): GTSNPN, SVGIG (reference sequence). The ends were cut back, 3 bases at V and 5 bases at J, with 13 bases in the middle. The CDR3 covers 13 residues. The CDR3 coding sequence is TGTGCCTGGAGGGCAGGGTTTGAGACTGAAGCTTTCTTT. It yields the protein CAWRAGFETEAFF.

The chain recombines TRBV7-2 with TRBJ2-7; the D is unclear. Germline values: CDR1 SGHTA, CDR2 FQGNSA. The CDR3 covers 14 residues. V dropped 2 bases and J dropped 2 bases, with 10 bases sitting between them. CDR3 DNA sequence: TGTGCCAGCAGCTTATTTACCGACACCTACGAGCAGTACTTC. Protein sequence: CASSLFTDTYEQYF.

In nucleotides, the CDR3 is TGTGCCAGCAGCGACCTGGCGGGCCAGAACACCGGGGAGCTGTTTTTT. Protein: CASSDLAGQNTGELFF. This chain connects TRBV6-4 to TRBJ2-2; TRBD2 might be the D (5 bases). This CDR3 contains 16 residues. The V gene lost 6 bases and the J gene lost 1 base, with 15 bases spanning the gap. Germline CDR1 is MRHNA and CDR2 is SNTAGT.

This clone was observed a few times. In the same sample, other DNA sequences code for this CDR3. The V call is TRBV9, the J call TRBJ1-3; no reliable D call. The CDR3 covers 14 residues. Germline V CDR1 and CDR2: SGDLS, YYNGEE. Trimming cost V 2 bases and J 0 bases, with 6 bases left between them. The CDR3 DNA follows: TGTGCCAGCAGCGTCAGTGACTCTGGAAACACCATATATTTT. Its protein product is CASSVSDSGNTIYF.

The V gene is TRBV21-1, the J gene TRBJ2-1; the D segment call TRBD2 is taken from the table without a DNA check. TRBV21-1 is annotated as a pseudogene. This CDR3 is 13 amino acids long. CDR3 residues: CASSRRLLNGQFF. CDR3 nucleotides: TGTGCCAGCAGCAGGCGACTACTTAATGGGCAGTTCTTC.